This note documents a single T cell receptor beta chain sequence. Its antigen is still unknown. PCR was performed using 60 Vbeta and 13 Jbeta primers. Profiling relied on immunoSEQ multiplex PCR, and the TCRdb table lists in-frame clones only, not all of them. The sample includes fewer than 120,000 clones, more than 70% of them seen just once. The data belong to a study of cytomegalovirus exposure and HLA in healthy donors. Study outcomes and limitations: Researchers reported from a later analysis that most CMV-associated TCR beta chains appeared HLA-restricted. Only CMV serostatus was available as immune exposure information. A missense variant in DCLRE1C was later tied to TCR beta V- and J-gene trimming.

V lost 0 bases to trimming and J lost 7 bases, with 19 bases between them. The CDR3 is 15 amino acids. Looked up from germline, CDR1 is GTSNPN and CDR2 is SVGIG (reference sequence). The V gene is TRBV30, the J gene TRBJ2-7, with D possibly matching TRBD2 (5 bases). The TCR comes from a woman in her sixties in good health and CMV-seropositive. Material for sequencing was PBMCs. The CDR3 sequence is CAWSVNSGLMGEQYF. CDR3 bases: TGTGCCTGGAGTGTAAACTCCGGACTGATGGGGGAGCAGTACTTC.